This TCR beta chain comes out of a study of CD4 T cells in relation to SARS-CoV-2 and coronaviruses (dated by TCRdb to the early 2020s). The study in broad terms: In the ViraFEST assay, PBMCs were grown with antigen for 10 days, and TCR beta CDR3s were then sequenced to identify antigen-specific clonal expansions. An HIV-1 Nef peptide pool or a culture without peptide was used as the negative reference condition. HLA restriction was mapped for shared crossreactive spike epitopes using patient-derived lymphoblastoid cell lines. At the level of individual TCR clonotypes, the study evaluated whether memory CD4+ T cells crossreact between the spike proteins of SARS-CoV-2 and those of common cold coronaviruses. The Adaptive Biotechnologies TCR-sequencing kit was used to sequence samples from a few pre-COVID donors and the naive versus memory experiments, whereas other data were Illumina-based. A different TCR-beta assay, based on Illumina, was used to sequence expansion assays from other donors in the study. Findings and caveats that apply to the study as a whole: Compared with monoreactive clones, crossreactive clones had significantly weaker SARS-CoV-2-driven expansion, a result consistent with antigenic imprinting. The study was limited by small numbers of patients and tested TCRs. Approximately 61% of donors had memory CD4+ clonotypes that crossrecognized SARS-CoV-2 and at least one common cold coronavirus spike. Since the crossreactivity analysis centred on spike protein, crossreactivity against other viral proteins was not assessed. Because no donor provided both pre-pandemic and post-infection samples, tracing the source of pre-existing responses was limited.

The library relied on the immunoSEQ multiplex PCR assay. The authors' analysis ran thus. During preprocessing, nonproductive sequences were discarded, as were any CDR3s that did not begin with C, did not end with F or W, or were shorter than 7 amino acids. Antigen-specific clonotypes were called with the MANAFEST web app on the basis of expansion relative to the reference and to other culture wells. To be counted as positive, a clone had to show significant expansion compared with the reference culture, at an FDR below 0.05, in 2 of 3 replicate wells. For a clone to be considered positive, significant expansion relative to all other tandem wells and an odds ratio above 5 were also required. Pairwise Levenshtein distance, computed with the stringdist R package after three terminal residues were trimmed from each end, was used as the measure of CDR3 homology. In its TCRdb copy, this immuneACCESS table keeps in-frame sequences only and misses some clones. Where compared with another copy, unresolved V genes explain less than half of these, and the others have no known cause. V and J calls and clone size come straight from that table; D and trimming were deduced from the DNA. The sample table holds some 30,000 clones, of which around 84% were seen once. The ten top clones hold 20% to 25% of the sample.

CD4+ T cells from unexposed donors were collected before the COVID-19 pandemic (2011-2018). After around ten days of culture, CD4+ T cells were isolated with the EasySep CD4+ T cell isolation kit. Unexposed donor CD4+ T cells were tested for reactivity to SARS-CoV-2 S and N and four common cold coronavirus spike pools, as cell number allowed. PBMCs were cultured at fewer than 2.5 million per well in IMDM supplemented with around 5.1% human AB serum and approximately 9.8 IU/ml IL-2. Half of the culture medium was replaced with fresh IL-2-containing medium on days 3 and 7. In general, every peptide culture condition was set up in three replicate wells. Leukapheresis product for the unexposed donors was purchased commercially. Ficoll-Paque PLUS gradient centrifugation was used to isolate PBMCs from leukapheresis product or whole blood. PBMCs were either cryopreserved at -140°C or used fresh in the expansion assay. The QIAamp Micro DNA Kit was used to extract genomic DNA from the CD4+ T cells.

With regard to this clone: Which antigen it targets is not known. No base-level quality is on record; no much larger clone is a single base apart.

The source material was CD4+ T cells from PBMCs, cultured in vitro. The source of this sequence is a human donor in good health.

The sequenced DNA is TGTGCCAGCAGTGACTACTTGGGGGGCAATCAGCCCCAGCATTTT. Its translation reads: CASSDYLGGNQPQHF. The chain couples TRBV2 to TRBJ1-5; TRBD1 is a possible D gene, resting on 5 matching bases. The cysteine opens and the phenylalanine closes a CDR3 of 15 amino acids. The sequence is cut down to CDR3 DNA, 45 bases in frame from base 1. The junction carries 11 bases between V and J, which are trimmed by 3 bases and 2 bases respectively. The CDR1 and CDR2 encoded by the germline V gene are SNHLY and FYNNEI.